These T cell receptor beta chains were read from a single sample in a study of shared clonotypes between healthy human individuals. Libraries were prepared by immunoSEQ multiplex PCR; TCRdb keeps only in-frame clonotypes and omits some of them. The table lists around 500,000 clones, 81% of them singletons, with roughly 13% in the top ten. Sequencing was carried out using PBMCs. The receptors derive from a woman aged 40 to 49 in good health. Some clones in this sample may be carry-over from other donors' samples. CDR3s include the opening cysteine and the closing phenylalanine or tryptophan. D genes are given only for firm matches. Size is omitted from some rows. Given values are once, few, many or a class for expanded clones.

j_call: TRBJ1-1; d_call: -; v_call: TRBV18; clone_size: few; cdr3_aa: CASSPSGGWSAFF; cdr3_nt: TGTGCCAGCTCACCGTCCGGGGGGTGGTCAGCTTTCTTT
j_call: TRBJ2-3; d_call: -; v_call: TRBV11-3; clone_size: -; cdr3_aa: CASSPGFIFRSTDTQYF; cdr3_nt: TGTGCCAGCAGCCCTGGTTTCATCTTCCGGAGCACAGATACGCAGTATTTT
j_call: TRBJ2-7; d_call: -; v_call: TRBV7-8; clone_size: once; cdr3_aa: CASSPLGNYEQYF; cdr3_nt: TGTGCCAGCAGTCCTCTGGGGAACTACGAGCAGTACTTC
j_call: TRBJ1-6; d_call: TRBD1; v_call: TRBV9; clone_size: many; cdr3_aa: CASSEGQVNSPLHF; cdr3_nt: TGTGCCAGCAGCGAGGGACAGGTTAATTCACCCCTCCACTTT
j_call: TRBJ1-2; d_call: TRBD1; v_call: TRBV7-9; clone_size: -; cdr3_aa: CASSSSGGAYGYTF; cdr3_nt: TGTGCCAGCAGCTCCTCAGGGGGCGCCTATGGCTACACCTTC
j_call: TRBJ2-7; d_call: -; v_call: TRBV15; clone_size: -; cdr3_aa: CATSRARHMSSYEQYF; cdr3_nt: TGTGCCACCAGCAGAGCCCGACATATGAGCTCCTACGAGCAGTACTTC
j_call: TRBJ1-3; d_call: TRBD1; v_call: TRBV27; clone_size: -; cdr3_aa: CASTDRGASGNTIYF; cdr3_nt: TGTGCCAGTACGGACAGGGGGGCCTCTGGAAACACCATATATTTT
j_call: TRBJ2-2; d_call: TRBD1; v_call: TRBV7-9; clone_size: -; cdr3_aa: CASSPTGAGELFF; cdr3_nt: TGTGCCAGCAGCCCGACAGGGGCCGGGGAGCTGTTTTTT
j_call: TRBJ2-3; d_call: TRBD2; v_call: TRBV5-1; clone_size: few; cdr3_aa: CASSPGLATDTQYF; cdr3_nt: TGCGCCAGCAGCCCGGGACTAGCCACAGATACGCAGTATTTT
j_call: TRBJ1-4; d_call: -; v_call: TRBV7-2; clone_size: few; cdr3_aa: CASSLEGAGASVKLFF; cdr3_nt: TGTGCCAGCAGCTTAGAGGGAGCAGGGGCTTCGGTGAAACTGTTTTTT
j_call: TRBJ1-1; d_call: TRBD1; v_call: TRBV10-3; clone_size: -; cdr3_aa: CATGTGTNTEAFF; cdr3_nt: TGTGCCACTGGGACAGGGACGAACACTGAAGCTTTCTTT
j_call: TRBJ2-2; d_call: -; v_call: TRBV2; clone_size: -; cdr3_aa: CASSETHLASGELFF; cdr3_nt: TGTGCCAGCAGTGAAACCCACCTAGCCTCCGGGGAGCTGTTTTTT
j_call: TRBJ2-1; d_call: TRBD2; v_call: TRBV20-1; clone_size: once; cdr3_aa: CSARTSGEQFF; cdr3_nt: TGCAGTGCTAGGACTAGCGGCGAGCAGTTCTTC
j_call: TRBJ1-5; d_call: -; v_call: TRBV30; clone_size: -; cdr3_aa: CAWSSFSNQPQHF; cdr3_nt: TGTGCCTGGAGTAGTTTTAGCAATCAGCCCCAGCATTTT
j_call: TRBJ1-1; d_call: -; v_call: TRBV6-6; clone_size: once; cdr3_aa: CASSYEGQVNTEAFF; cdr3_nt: TGTGCCAGCAGTTACGAGGGGCAGGTGAACACTGAAGCTTTCTTT
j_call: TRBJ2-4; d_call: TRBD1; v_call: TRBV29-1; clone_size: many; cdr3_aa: CSVVRGQGTAKNIQYF; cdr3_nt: TGCAGCGTTGTCAGGGGACAGGGGACGGCCAAAAACATTCAGTACTTC
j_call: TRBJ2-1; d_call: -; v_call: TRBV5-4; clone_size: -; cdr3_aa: CASSLGGVYNEQFF; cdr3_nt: TGTGCCAGCAGCTTGGGGGGCGTATACAATGAGCAGTTCTTC
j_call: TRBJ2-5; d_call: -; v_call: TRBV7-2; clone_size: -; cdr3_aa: CASSLVTEGTQYF; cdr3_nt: TGTGCCAGCAGCTTAGTCACCGAGGGGACCCAGTACTTC
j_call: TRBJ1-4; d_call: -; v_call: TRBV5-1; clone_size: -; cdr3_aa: CASSRGRDNEKLFF; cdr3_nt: TGCGCCAGCAGCCGGGGGAGGGATAATGAAAAACTGTTTTTT
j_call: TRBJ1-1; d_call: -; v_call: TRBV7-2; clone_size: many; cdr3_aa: CASGWGANTEAFF; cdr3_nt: TGTGCCAGCGGGTGGGGGGCCAACACTGAAGCTTTCTTT
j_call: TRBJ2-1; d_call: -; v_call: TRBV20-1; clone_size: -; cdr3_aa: CSAPGVERQFF; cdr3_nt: TGCAGTGCTCCCGGGGTGGAGCGGCAGTTCTTC
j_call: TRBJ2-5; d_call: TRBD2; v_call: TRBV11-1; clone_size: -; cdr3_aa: CASSSGTSGQSETQYF; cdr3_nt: TGTGCCAGCAGCTCCGGGACTAGCGGCCAGTCGGAGACCCAGTACTTC
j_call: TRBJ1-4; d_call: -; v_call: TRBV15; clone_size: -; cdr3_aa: CATSREGGITEKLFF; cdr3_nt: TGTGCCACCAGCAGAGAAGGCGGGATAACTGAAAAACTGTTTTTT
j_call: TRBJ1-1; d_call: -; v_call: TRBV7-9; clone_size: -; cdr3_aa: CVSSSYSSITEAFF; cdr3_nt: TGTGTCAGCAGCTCTTACAGTAGCATCACTGAAGCTTTCTTT
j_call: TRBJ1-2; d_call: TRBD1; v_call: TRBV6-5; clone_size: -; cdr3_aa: CASRTGPNYGYTF; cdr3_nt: TGTGCCAGTAGGACAGGCCCGAACTATGGCTACACCTTC
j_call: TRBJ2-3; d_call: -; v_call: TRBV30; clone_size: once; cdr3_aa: CAWSHQVDTDTQYF; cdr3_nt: TGTGCCTGGAGCCATCAAGTCGACACAGATACGCAGTATTTT
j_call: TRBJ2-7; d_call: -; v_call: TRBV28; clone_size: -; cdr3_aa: CASSPLGSRPYEQYF; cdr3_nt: TGTGCCAGCAGCCCTTTGGGCAGCCGGCCGTACGAGCAGTACTTC
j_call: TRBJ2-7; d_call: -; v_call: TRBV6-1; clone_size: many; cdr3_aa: CASSEGITSYEQYF; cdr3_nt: TGTGCCAGCAGTGAAGGGATTACCTCCTACGAGCAGTACTTC
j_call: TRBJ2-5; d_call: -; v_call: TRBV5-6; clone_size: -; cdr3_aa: CASSLVGQETQYF; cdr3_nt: TGTGCCAGCAGCTTGGTGGGCCAAGAGACCCAGTACTTC
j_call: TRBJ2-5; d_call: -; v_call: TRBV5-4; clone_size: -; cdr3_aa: CASSLTLGETQYF; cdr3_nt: TGTGCCAGCAGCTTGACCCTCGGGGAGACCCAGTACTTC
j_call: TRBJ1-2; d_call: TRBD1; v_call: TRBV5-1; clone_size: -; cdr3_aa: CASSLRGTESLDNYGYTF; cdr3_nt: TGCGCCAGCAGCTTACGAGGGACAGAAAGCTTGGATAACTATGGCTACACCTTC
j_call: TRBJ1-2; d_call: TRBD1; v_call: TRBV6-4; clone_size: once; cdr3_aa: CAISENRGAYGYTF; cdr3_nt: TGTGCCATCAGTGAGAACAGGGGGGCCTATGGCTACACCTTC
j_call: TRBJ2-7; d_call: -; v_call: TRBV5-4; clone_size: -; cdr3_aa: CASSPSSYEQYF; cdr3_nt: TGTGCCAGCAGCCCTAGCTCCTACGAGCAGTACTTC
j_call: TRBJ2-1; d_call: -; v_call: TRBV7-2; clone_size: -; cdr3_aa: CASSSRRGRAYNEQFF; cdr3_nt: TGTGCCAGCAGCTCCCGCAGGGGAAGGGCCTACAATGAGCAGTTCTTC
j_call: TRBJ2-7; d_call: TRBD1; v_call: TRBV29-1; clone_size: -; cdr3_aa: CSVTWTGAYEQYF; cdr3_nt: TGCAGCGTGACCTGGACAGGGGCATACGAGCAGTACTTC
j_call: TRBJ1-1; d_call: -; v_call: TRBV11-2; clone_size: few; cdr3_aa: CASSLDLNTEAFF; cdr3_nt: TGTGCCAGCAGCTTAGACCTCAACACTGAAGCTTTCTTT
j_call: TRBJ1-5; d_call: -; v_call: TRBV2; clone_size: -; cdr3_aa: CASTMRGRSNQPQHF; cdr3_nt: TGTGCCAGCACTATGAGAGGGCGGAGCAATCAGCCCCAGCATTTT
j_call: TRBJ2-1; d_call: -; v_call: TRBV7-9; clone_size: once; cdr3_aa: CASSTTEDNEQFF; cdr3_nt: TGTGCCAGCAGCACCACTGAGGACAATGAGCAGTTCTTC
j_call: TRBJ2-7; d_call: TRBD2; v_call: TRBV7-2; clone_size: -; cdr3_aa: CASSLAVAGGGEQYF; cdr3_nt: TGTGCCAGCAGCTTAGCGGTGGCGGGAGGGGGCGAGCAGTACTTC
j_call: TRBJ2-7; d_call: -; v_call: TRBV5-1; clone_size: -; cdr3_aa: CASSLASSSYEQYF; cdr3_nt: TGCGCCAGCAGCTTGGCTAGCAGCTCCTACGAGCAGTACTTC
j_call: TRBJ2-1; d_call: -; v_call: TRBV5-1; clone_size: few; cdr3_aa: CASSLVAGRSYNEQFF; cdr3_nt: TGCGCCAGCAGCTTGGTGGCGGGACGGTCCTACAATGAGCAGTTCTTC
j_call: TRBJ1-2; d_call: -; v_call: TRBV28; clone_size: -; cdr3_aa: CASSWDTAGGYTF; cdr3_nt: TGTGCCAGCAGTTGGGACACTGCGGGAGGCTACACCTTC
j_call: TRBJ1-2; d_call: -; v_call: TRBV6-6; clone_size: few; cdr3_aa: CASSNEWSGYTF; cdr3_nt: TGTGCCAGCAGCAACGAGTGGTCCGGCTACACCTTC
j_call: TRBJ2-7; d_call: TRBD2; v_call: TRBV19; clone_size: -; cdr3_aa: CASSMTSGRYYEQYF; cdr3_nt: TGTGCCAGTAGTATGACTAGCGGGAGGTACTACGAGCAGTACTTC
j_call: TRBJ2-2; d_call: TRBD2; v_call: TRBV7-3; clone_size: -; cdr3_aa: CASSLAGVRTGELFF; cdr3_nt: TGTGCCAGCAGCTTGGCGGGAGTACGCACCGGGGAGCTGTTTTTT
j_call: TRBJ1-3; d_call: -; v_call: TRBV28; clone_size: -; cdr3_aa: CASSSLPGNTIYF; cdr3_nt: TGTGCCAGCAGTTCTCTGCCCGGAAACACCATATATTTT
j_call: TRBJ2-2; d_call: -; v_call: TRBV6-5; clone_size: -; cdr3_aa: CASSYVGSLDSGELFF; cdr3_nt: TGTGCCAGCAGTTACGTAGGCTCCCTGGATAGCGGGGAGCTGTTTTTT
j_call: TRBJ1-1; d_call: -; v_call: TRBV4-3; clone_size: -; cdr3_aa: CASSQELGGRAFF; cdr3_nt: TGCGCCAGCAGCCAAGAATTGGGGGGCCGTGCTTTCTTT
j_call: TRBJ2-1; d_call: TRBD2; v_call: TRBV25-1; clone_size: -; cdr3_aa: CASSEAGGGNEQFF; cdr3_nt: TGTGCCAGCAGTGAAGCGGGAGGAGGCAATGAGCAGTTCTTC
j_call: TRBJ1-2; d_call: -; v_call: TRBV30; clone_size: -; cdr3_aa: CAWSRDGNYGYTF; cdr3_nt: TGTGCCTGGAGCCGGGACGGGAACTATGGCTACACCTTC
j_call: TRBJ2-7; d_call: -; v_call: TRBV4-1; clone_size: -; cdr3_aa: CASSHNSYEQYF; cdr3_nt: TGCGCCAGCAGCCACAACAGTTACGAGCAGTACTTC